A single sample gave rise to the 21 T cell receptor beta chains below, sequenced in a study of cytomegalovirus exposure and HLA in healthy donors. PCR used 60 Vbeta primers and 13 Jbeta primers. Sequencing was performed with immunoSEQ multiplex PCR; in TCRdb, only in-frame clones are kept and a portion is missing. The sample holds some 120,000 clones, roughly 80% seen once. Sequenced input: PBMCs. The receptor set was obtained from a man aged 30 to 45 in good health and CMV-seronegative.

CDR3 in amino acids: CSAEQNANYGYTF. The CDR3 nucleotides are TGCAGCGCTGAGCAGAACGCTAACTATGGCTACACCTTC. The chain uses TRBV29-1 and TRBJ1-2; D not certain. Trimming took off 7 bases at V and 0 bases at J, with 12 bases between the two ends. The CDR3 is 13 amino acids. CDR1 and CDR2 from the germline V gene are SQVTM and ANQGSEA.

V and J are TRBV27 and TRBJ2-7; 9 nucleotides match TRBD2. The germline gives CDR1 MNHEY, CDR2 SMNVEV (reference sequence). CDR3 length: 16 amino acids. Losses at the gene ends were 5 bases for V and 4 bases for J; bases not matched to a gene: 12. The CDR3 protein is CASSLTLAGARYEQYF. The CDR3, as DNA: TGTGCCAGCAGTCTCACCTTAGCGGGGGCAAGATACGAGCAGTACTTC.

The chain recombines TRBV5-1 with TRBJ2-2; 11 positions match TRBD2. Trimming removed 0 bases from V and 1 base from J; junction bases left unmatched: 5. Per the germline V gene, CDR1 is SGHRS and CDR2 is YFSETQ. This CDR3 has 18 amino acids. The CDR3 is CASSLEGSGRGNTGELFF. CDR3 nucleotides: TGCGCCAGCAGCTTGGAAGGTAGCGGGAGGGGGAACACCGGGGAGCTGTTTTTT.

This chain uses TRBV9 with TRBJ1-2, with a weak D call TRBD1 (5 bases). With 0 bases removed from V and 3 bases from J, the gap between germline ends came to 6 bases. Germline loops: CDR1 SGDLS, CDR2 YYNGEE. The CDR3 spans 13 residues. The CDR3 region has the DNA TGTGCCAGCAGCGTAGAGACAGACTATGGCTACACCTTC. Its translation: CASSVETDYGYTF.

This chain links TRBV5-1 with TRBJ2-1; the match to TRBD2 covers 7 bases. Germline CDR1 is SGHRS and CDR2 is YFSETQ. V trimming: 4 bases; J trimming: 6 bases; junction bases outside the gene matches: 10. CDR3 length: 15 residues. The DNA of the CDR3 is TGCGCCAGCAGCGCGGAGGGAGCGGGGTTCAATGAGCAGTTCTTC. It translates to CASSAEGAGFNEQFF.

The rearrangement joins TRBV5-4 to TRBJ2-5; 7 bases are a match to TRBD2. J lost 4 bases, V lost 0 bases, and 12 bases had no gene match. In germline, CDR1 is SGHNT, CDR2 YYREEE (reference sequence). This CDR3 is built from 17 residues. CDR3 DNA sequence: TGTGCCAGCAGCTTGGGCCCTAGCGGAAAGCAGGGAGAGACCCAGTACTTC. This sequence encodes CASSLGPSGKQGETQYF.

This chain connects TRBV4-3 to TRBJ2-3; TRBD2 matches at 7 bases. The germline V gene has CDR1 LGHNA and CDR2 YSLEER. V lost 4 bases and J lost 0; bases outside the gene matches: 10. The CDR3 loop spans 17 amino acids. CDR3 DNA sequence: TGCGCCAGCAGCCGAGATTTAGCGGGTGTTAGCACAGATACGCAGTATTTT. The encoded protein is CASSRDLAGVSTDTQYF.

The chain uses TRBV5-1 and TRBJ2-1; 9 nucleotides align to TRBD2. The germline V gene has CDR1 SGHRS and CDR2 YFSETQ. V lost 0 bases to trimming and J lost 8 bases; unmatched junction nucleotides: 12. CDR3 length equals 17 residues. The CDR3 here is CASSLARGLAGVDEQFF. Here the CDR3 DNA reads TGCGCCAGCAGCTTGGCCCGCGGGTTAGCGGGAGTGGATGAGCAGTTCTTC.

The chain combines TRBV4-1 with TRBJ2-1; D unclear. V shed 4 bases and J shed 6 bases, with 13 bases lying between them. This CDR3 region has 14 residues. Germline V gene sequence: CDR1 MGHRA, CDR2 YSYEKL. The CDR3 region is CASSPRLAVNEQFF. The CDR3, as DNA: TGCGCCAGCAGCCCAAGACTGGCAGTCAATGAGCAGTTCTTC.

This chain connects TRBV5-8 to TRBJ1-1; 7 bases match TRBD1. This CDR3 is 15 amino acids long. Germline loops: CDR1 SGHTS, CDR2 YDEGEE. Trimming at V came to 4 bases and at J to 4 bases, leaving 10 bases not matched to a gene. The CDR3 loop is CASSITGVRGTEAFF. CDR3 nucleotide sequence: TGTGCCAGCAGCATAACAGGGGTTCGTGGCACTGAAGCTTTCTTT.

A few counts support this clone. The chain joins TRBV25-1 to TRBJ1-2, with D unresolved. With 3 bases removed from V and 0 bases from J, the gap between germline ends came to 5 bases. There are 13 residues in the CDR3. The germline V gene has CDR1 MGHDK and CDR2 SYGVNS. As DNA, the CDR3 is TGTGCCAGCAGTGAGTCAGCTAACTATGGCTACACCTTC. Its protein product is CASSESANYGYTF.

The rearrangement links TRBV27 to TRBJ1-6; weak D call: TRBD1 (6 bases). V was pared by 5 bases and J by 7 bases, with 27 bases between. This CDR3 region has 19 residues. In germline, CDR1 is MNHEY, CDR2 SMNVEV (reference sequence). CDR3 region: CASSPRGLAGRPWNSPLHF. The CDR3 nucleotides read TGTGCCAGCAGTCCTAGGGGGTTGGCAGGCCGTCCCTGGAATTCACCCCTCCACTTT.

The V call is TRBV5-1, the J call TRBJ2-1; 12 nucleotides line up with TRBD2. The CDR3 covers 16 residues. CDR1 is SGHRS, CDR2 YFSETQ, per germline. Trimming at V came to 4 bases and at J to 7 bases, leaving 9 bases not matched to a gene. The CDR3 is CASSPVTSGRNNEQFF. DNA for the CDR3: TGCGCCAGCAGCCCCGTGACTAGCGGGAGAAATAATGAGCAGTTCTTC.

The chain joins TRBV4-2 to TRBJ1-1; D is unresolved. The ends were cut back, 0 bases at V and 0 bases at J, with 8 bases in the middle. CDR1 and CDR2 from the germline V gene are LGHNA and YNFKEQ. CDR3 length equals 15 residues. The CDR3 nucleotides read TGTGCCAGCAGCCAAGATCGGAGGATGAACACTGAAGCTTTCTTT. This codes for CASSQDRRMNTEAFF.

This clone has only one observation. The V call is TRBV7-2, the J call TRBJ1-1, with unresolved D. Germline assignment: CDR1 SGHTA and CDR2 FQGNSA. Deletions cut 2 bases from V and 1 base from J, with 11 bases between. CDR3 length: 15 amino acids. CDR3 amino acids: CASSLWRAGNTEAFF. The CDR3 coding sequence is TGTGCCAGCAGCTTATGGCGGGCAGGGAACACTGAAGCTTTCTTT. The variable domain in full, with the rest retrieved from reference TRBV7-2 and TRBJ1-1, is GAGVSQSPSNKVTEKGKDVELRCDPISGHTALYWYRQSLGQGLEFLIYFQGNSAPDKSGLPSDRFSAERTGGSVSTLTIQRTQQEDSAVYLCASSLWRAGNTEAFFGQGTRLTVV.

The chain uses TRBV13 and TRBJ2-2; no firm D call. Looked up from germline, CDR1 is PRHDT and CDR2 is FYEKMQ (reference sequence). CDR3 length: 15 residues. V was cut by 0 bases and J by 3 bases, with 8 bases left in between. CDR3 DNA sequence: TGTGCCAGCAGCTTAGGGCTAGTGGACACCGGGGAGCTGTTTTTT. Its translation: CASSLGLVDTGELFF.

J is TRBJ2-2 and V is TRBV28, with a weak D call TRBD1 (7 bases). In germline, CDR1 is MDHEN, CDR2 SYDVKM. CDR3 size: 15 residues. V gave up 6 bases and J gave up 4 bases, with 15 bases separating them. The DNA of the CDR3 is TGTGCCAGCAGCAACAGGGGAGGCGGCACCGGGGAGCTGTTTTTT. Protein product: CASSNRGGGTGELFF.

V is TRBV6-5 and J is TRBJ2-7; 7 bases match TRBD1. The length of the CDR3 is 14 residues. Trimming removed 6 bases from V and 5 bases from J; junction bases left unmatched: 10. Looked up from germline, CDR1 is MNHEY and CDR2 is SVGAGI. CDR3 in DNA: TGTGCCAGCAGCCCCAGGGGGACGAACCACGAGCAGTACTTC. As protein: CASSPRGTNHEQYF.

This sequence joins TRBV10-3 and TRBJ1-4; 9 bases line up with TRBD1. V shed 6 bases, J shed 7 bases, and the junction held 6 bases outside the gene matches. The CDR3 length is 14 residues. Germline V gives CDR1 ENHRY, CDR2 SYGVKD. The CDR3 nucleotides read TGTGCCATCAGCTCGGGACAGGGCCTTGAAAAACTGTTTTTT. The encoded protein is CAISSGQGLEKLFF.

The V gene is TRBV6-5, the J gene TRBJ1-1; D call uncertain. V lost 2 bases to trimming and J lost 4 bases, with 17 bases between them. Per germline, CDR1 MNHEY and CDR2 SVGAGI. The CDR3 runs 16 residues. The CDR3 reads CASSYPTIRGGTEAFF. CDR3 DNA sequence: TGTGCCAGCAGTTACCCTACGATTAGAGGCGGCACTGAAGCTTTCTTT.

J is TRBJ2-7 and V is TRBV18; maybe TRBD1 (5 bases). The CDR3 is 12 residues long. Per the germline V gene, CDR1 is KGHSH and CDR2 is LQKENI. V lost 2 bases and J 5 bases, leaving 7 bases between the germline ends. CDR3 sequence: CASSPSTDEQYF. CDR3 nucleotide sequence: TGTGCCAGCTCACCATCGACAGACGAGCAGTACTTC.